The T cell receptor (beta chain) under discussion was sequenced for a study of blood T cell repertoires in COVID-19. About the study: The samples span acute and convalescent COVID-19 from the United States, Italy and Spain.

The table came from immunoSEQ multiplex PCR; TCRdb's copy has only in-frame clones and leaves some out. The table includes around 210,000 clones, over 70% detected once. The CDR3 totals 16 residues. V gave up 0 bases and J gave up 0 bases, with 6 bases separating them. CDR1 and CDR2 from the germline V gene are LGHNA and YNFKEQ. Sample: peripheral blood. This chain connects TRBV4-2 to TRBJ1-6; D is undetermined. The source is a woman in her 70s with acute or convalescent COVID-19. CDR3 residues: CASSQDSSSYNSPLHF. In nucleotides, the CDR3 is TGTGCCAGCAGCCAAGACAGTTCCTCCTATAATTCACCCCTCCACTTT.